This T cell receptor (beta chain) was sequenced in a study of OX40 agonist ivuxolimab in advanced cancers. This clone has only one observation. V dropped 1 base and J dropped 1 base, with 10 bases sitting between them. Germline V gene sequence: CDR1 KGHSH, CDR2 LQKENI. The CDR3 sequence is 15 residues long. Profiling relied on immunoSEQ multiplex PCR, and the TCRdb table lists in-frame clones only, not all of them. This sample has about 79,000 clones, with 90% found just once. Sample: CD4+ or CD8+ T cells sorted from blood, taken in a trial of the OX40 agonist ivuxolimab. V and J are TRBV18 and TRBJ2-5, with a possible D match to TRBD1 (6 bases). The sequence derives from an adult with an advanced solid tumor such as melanoma, head and neck, liver or kidney cancer. The CDR3 loop reads CASSPQGEFQETQYF. The CDR3 bases are TGTGCCAGCTCACCACAGGGGGAGTTCCAAGAGACCCAGTACTTC.